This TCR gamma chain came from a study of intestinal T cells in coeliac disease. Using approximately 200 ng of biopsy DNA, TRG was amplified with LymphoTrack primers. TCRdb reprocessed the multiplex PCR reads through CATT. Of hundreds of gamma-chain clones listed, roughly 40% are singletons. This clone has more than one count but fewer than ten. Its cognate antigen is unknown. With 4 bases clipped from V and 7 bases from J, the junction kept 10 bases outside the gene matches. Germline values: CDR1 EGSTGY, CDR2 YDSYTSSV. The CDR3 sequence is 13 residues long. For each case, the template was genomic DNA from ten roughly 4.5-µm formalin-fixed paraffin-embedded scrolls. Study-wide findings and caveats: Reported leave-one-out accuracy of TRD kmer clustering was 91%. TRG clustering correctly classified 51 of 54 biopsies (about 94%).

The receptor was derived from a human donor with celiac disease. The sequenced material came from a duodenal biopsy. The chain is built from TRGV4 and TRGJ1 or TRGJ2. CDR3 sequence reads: CATWDGPRYKKLF. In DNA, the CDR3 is TGTGCCACCTGGGACGGCCCGAGATATAAGAAACTCTTT.